This T cell receptor beta chain came from a study of PD-1 blockade in classical Hodgkin lymphoma. Notes on the study in general: Before treatment, complete responders showed about the same diversity as newly diagnosed patients. Repertoire differences have undefined causes, possibly disease activity or prior therapy. Any patient who commenced nivolumab under 1 year after ASCT was excluded. According to reports, newly diagnosed patients had lower baseline TCR diversity than healthy donors, and relapsed/refractory patients had lower baseline TCR diversity still.

Sequencing was performed with immunoSEQ multiplex PCR; in TCRdb, only in-frame clones are kept and a portion is missing. The sample lists some 25,000 clones; 80% were seen once. Each of the patients experienced relapse following autologous stem cell transplantation, and their brentuximab vedotin exposure differed. This clone occurred a few times. Its specificity is not known. The CDR3 sequence is 18 residues long. V was pared by 8 bases and J by 3 bases, with 13 bases of the junction left unmatched. CDR1 is SEHNR, CDR2 FQNEAQ, per germline (reference sequence). The chain links TRBV7-9 to TRBJ2-3; 14 bases agree with TRBD2. Specimen: peripheral blood mononuclear cells (PBMCs), collected at baseline. This receptor was taken from a human donor with classical Hodgkin lymphoma. CDR3 sequence: CASGSGLAGGPGTDTQYF. The CDR3, as DNA: TGTGCCAGCGGATCAGGACTAGCGGGGGGCCCAGGGACAGATACGCAGTATTTT.